The 28 T cell receptor beta chains below were found in one sample sequenced in a study of cytomegalovirus exposure and HLA in healthy donors. Primers for the PCR totalled 60 Vbeta and 13 Jbeta. Clones were sequenced by immunoSEQ multiplex PCR, and TCRdb holds only the in-frame ones, with some missing. The sample comprises 150,000 to 160,000 clones, 65% to 80% of which are singletons, and 2.8% rests with the top ten. Sequencing used PBMCs. The source of these receptors is a man aged 18 to 29 in good health and CMV-seronegative.

This clone was counted a few times. This rearrangement joins TRBV6-5 to TRBJ2-5, with D maybe TRBD1 (6 bases). The CDR3 has 13 residues. Trimming removed 8 bases from V and 5 bases from J, with 15 bases in between. Looked up from germline, CDR1 is MNHEY and CDR2 is SVGAGI. CDR3 sequence (DNA): TGTGCCAGCGGAGGACAGCCGGTGGAGACCCAGTACTTC. Translation: CASGGQPVETQYF.

The chain links TRBV28 to TRBJ1-2, with D unresolved. V dropped 4 bases and J dropped 4 bases, with 13 bases sitting between them. CDR1 MDHEN and CDR2 SYDVKM come from the germline V gene. The CDR3 is 14 residues long. CDR3 sequence reads: CASSSESRIYGYTF. CDR3 sequence (DNA): TGTGCCAGCAGTTCCGAATCGAGGATCTATGGCTACACCTTC.

The V and J genes are TRBV9 and TRBJ2-3, with 9 bases fitting TRBD2. Germline loops: CDR1 SGDLS, CDR2 YYNGEE. V was clipped by 0 bases and J by 3 bases; unmatched bases: 11. The CDR3 is 18 residues long. CDR3 loop: CASSVGRASGVRTDTQYF. In DNA, the CDR3 is TGTGCCAGCAGCGTAGGTAGGGCTAGCGGGGTTAGGACAGATACGCAGTATTTT.

The gene calls are TRBV6-1 and TRBJ1-6; 9 bases are shared with TRBD1. The CDR3 is 15 amino acids. Unmatched junction bases numbered 10, after V lost 6 bases and J lost 10 bases. Germline V lookup: CDR1 MNHNS, CDR2 SASEGT. The CDR3 sequence is CASSYLDRGGSPLHF. The CDR3 DNA reads TGTGCCAGCAGCTACCTGGACAGGGGCGGCTCACCCCTCCACTTT.

In its sample, this clone was seen once. The chain combines TRBV5-1 with TRBJ2-7; 12 bases fit TRBD2. CDR3 length equals 16 residues. V gave up 0 bases and J gave up 5 bases; unmatched junction bases: 6. Germline assignment: CDR1 SGHRS and CDR2 YFSETQ. This CDR3 reads CASSLGGLAGKHEQYF. DNA for the CDR3: TGCGCCAGCAGCTTGGGGGGACTAGCGGGTAAACACGAGCAGTACTTC.

This rearrangement joins TRBV7-2 to TRBJ1-6; the match to TRBD1 covers 7 bases. This CDR3 is 15 amino acids long. Per the germline V gene, CDR1 is SGHTA and CDR2 is FQGNSA. The trim removed 2 bases at V and 4 bases at J, leaving 2 bases unmatched. CDR3 sequence: CASSLQGGYNSPLHF. The CDR3 nucleotides are TGTGCCAGCAGCTTACAGGGGGGTTATAATTCACCCCTCCACTTT.

This chain connects TRBV6-1 to TRBJ1-1; D remains ambiguous. The CDR3 spans 14 residues. The ends were cut back, 5 bases at V and 1 base at J, with 11 bases in the middle. Per germline, CDR1 MNHNS and CDR2 SASEGT. CDR3 residues: CASSKSPTNTEAFF. CDR3 bases: TGTGCCAGCAGTAAGAGTCCCACGAACACTGAAGCTTTCTTT.

J is TRBJ1-2 and V is TRBV5-1; 9 nucleotides line up with TRBD1. V lost 6 bases to trimming and J lost 7 bases; unmatched junction nucleotides: 13. The CDR3 runs to 15 residues. Germline V CDR1 and CDR2: SGHRS, YFSETQ. The chain's CDR3 is CASTVGGQGEGGYTF. CDR3 nucleotide sequence: TGCGCCAGCACCGTCGGGGGACAGGGAGAAGGTGGCTACACCTTC.

The chain recombines TRBV5-3 with TRBJ2-2, with 9 bases identical to TRBD1. TRBV5-3 is an ORF; its function is uncertain. The ends lost 1 base at V and 1 base at J; junction bases unmatched: 5. This CDR3 has 17 residues. CDR3 nucleotides: TGTGCCAGAAGCTTGTACAGGGGGCTCCAGAACACCGGGGAGCTGTTTTTT. The encoded protein is CARSLYRGLQNTGELFF.

The chain carries TRBV2 and TRBJ1-5, with TRBD1 identical over 9 bases. This CDR3 has 14 amino acids. V shed 6 bases, J shed 5 bases, and the junction held 5 bases outside the gene matches. In germline, CDR1 is SNHLY, CDR2 FYNNEI. CDR3 sequence (DNA): TGTGCCAGCAGCCCTCGACAGGGGGATCAGCCCCAGCATTTT. Translating it yields CASSPRQGDQPQHF. The whole variable domain, remainder taken from reference TRBV2 and TRBJ1-5, is EPEVTQTPSHQVTQMGQEVILRCVPISNHLYFYWYRQILGQKVEFLVSFYNNEISEKSEIFDDQFSVERPDGSNFTLKIRSTKLEDSAMYFCASSPRQGDQPQHFGDGTRLSIL.

This clone has more than one count but fewer than ten. The chain joins TRBV2 to TRBJ2-1, with a weak D call TRBD2 (7 bases). In germline, CDR1 is SNHLY, CDR2 FYNNEI. The CDR3 spans 14 residues. Between the trimmed V and J ends, which lost 6 bases and 2 bases, there was a span of 11 bases. The CDR3 DNA reads as TGTGCCAGCAGAGGGGGGGAAACCTACAATGAGCAGTTCTTC. Translation: CASRGGETYNEQFF.

This clone came up a few times. The V call is TRBV30, the J call TRBJ1-5, with D possibly TRBD1 on 6 matching bases. In germline, CDR1 is GTSNPN, CDR2 SVGIG (reference sequence). Trimming took 2 bases from V and 5 from J, leaving 19 bases between them. This CDR3 is 16 amino acids long. CDR3 sequence: CAWSMTPDGGHQPQHF. CDR3 coding DNA: TGTGCCTGGAGTATGACCCCAGACGGGGGGCATCAGCCCCAGCATTTT.

The chain has TRBV19 and TRBJ1-4, with D maybe TRBD1 (6 bases). Deletions cut 7 bases from V and 4 bases from J, with 16 bases between. Germline V gene sequence: CDR1 LNHDA, CDR2 SQIVND (reference sequence). CDR3 size: 15 residues. CDR3 sequence (DNA): TGTGCCAGTAACCAGGGGCGCGGCAATAATGAAAAACTGTTTTTT. This translates into CASNQGRGNNEKLFF.

The J gene is TRBJ1-6, the V gene TRBV11-1, with D perhaps TRBD1 (6 bases). The CDR3 sequence is 16 residues long. Per the germline V gene, CDR1 is SGHAT and CDR2 is FQDESV (reference sequence). Trimming pared 6 bases from V and 6 bases from J, leaving 18 bases between. In DNA form, the CDR3 reads TGTGCCAGCAGTTCAAGGACAGCTTCGAGTAATTCACCCCTCCACTTT. Amino acid sequence: CASSSRTASSNSPLHF.

The rearrangement links TRBV27 to TRBJ2-1; 10 nucleotides agree with TRBD2. V lost 6 bases and J lost 0; bases outside the gene matches: 17. The CDR3 length is 20 residues. Germline V gene data show CDR1 as MNHEY and CDR2 as SMNVEV (reference sequence). The CDR3 coding sequence is TGTGCCAGCAGCACCCATTTTTTAGCGGGGGGCCCGAGCTCCTACAATGAGCAGTTCTTC. This codes for CASSTHFLAGGPSSYNEQFF.

The chain couples TRBV5-1 to TRBJ1-1; D might be TRBD1 (6 bases). CDR3 length: 14 residues. Germline-derived CDR1 and CDR2 are SGHRS and YFSETQ. Trimming took off 2 bases at V and 6 bases at J, with 14 bases between the two ends. The CDR3 region is CASSLQGSGSEAFF. Here the CDR3 DNA reads TGCGCCAGCAGCTTACAGGGTAGTGGCTCTGAAGCTTTCTTT.

The chain joins TRBV30 to TRBJ1-5; 8 nucleotides match TRBD1. CDR3 size: 13 residues. Germline V gene sequence: CDR1 GTSNPN, CDR2 SVGIG (reference sequence). V lost 5 bases, J lost 4 bases, and 4 bases stayed unmatched. The CDR3 sequence: CAWGQGPNQPQHF. The DNA of the CDR3 is TGTGCCTGGGGACAGGGTCCAAATCAGCCCCAGCATTTT. Looking up the rest from reference TRBV30 and TRBJ1-5 gives the full variable domain: SQTIHQWPATLVQPVGSPLSLECTVEGTSNPNLYWYRQAAGRGLQLLFYSVGIGQISSEVPQNLSASRPQDRQFILSSKKLLLSDSGFYLCAWGQGPNQPQHFGDGTRLSIL.

The chain joins TRBV15 to TRBJ2-1; 8 nucleotides agree with TRBD2. From germline, CDR1 is LNHNV and CDR2 YYDKDF (reference sequence). The CDR3 is 16 amino acids. After removal of 5 bases from V and 8 bases from J, the junction contained 14 bases not matched to a gene. This chain's CDR3 is CATSGVWSGGSDEQFF. CDR3 in DNA: TGTGCCACCAGCGGGGTTTGGAGCGGGGGTAGCGATGAGCAGTTCTTC.

DNA of the CDR3: TGTGCCAGTAGTATAGGGGACAGTCGGACTGAAGCTTTCTTT. It yields the protein CASSIGDSRTEAFF. This sequence joins TRBV19 and TRBJ1-1; the match to TRBD1 covers 7 bases. This CDR3 has 14 amino acids. Germline values: CDR1 LNHDA, CDR2 SQIVND (reference sequence). With V trimmed by 1 base and J by 5 bases, 4 bases remained unmatched.

This clone showed up just once. This chain connects TRBV7-2 to TRBJ2-4; a possible D gene is TRBD1 (6 bases). The CDR3 is 16 amino acids. CDR1 is SGHTA, CDR2 FQGNSA, per germline. Between the trimmed V and J ends, which lost 5 bases and 0 bases, there was a span of 14 bases. CDR3 nucleotide sequence: TGTGCCAGCAGCCCCAGACAGGCTGTAGCCAAAAACATTCAGTACTTC. Its protein product is CASSPRQAVAKNIQYF.

The chain has TRBV9 and TRBJ1-2, with 8 bases matching TRBD1. CDR1 is SGDLS, CDR2 YYNGEE, per germline. V was pared by 4 bases and J by 2 bases, with 7 bases of the junction left unmatched. The CDR3 is made up of 15 amino acids. The CDR3 DNA sequence: TGTGCCAGCAGCACGAGACAGGGGCGAAACTATGGCTACACCTTC. Translated: CASSTRQGRNYGYTF.

The chain uses TRBV4-1 and TRBJ2-6, with D unresolved. Germline CDR1 MGHRA, CDR2 YSYEKL. This CDR3 contains 15 residues. V gave up 2 bases and J gave up 0 bases, with 5 bases separating them. DNA for the CDR3: TGCGCCAGCAGCCAACCTAGCTCTGGGGCCAACGTCCTGACTTTC. Residues: CASSQPSSGANVLTF.

This clone occurred a few times. The chain is built from TRBV28 and TRBJ2-3, with 8 bases lining up with TRBD2. Germline CDR1 is MDHEN and CDR2 is SYDVKM. The junction had 5 bases not matched to a gene; V was cut back by 6 bases and J by 6 bases. CDR3 length: 13 residues. The chain's CDR3 is CASSGGAPDTQYF. The CDR3 DNA reads TGTGCCAGCAGCGGGGGGGCCCCGGATACGCAGTATTTT.

A remark on this clone: An end of the junction does not agree with germline; a read error may underlie this. The CDR3 here is CASRLAGGPSDTQYF. CDR3 DNA: TGTGCCAGCAGATTAGCGGGGGGGCCGTCAGATACGCAGTATTTT. The rearrangement uses TRBV7-2 and TRBJ2-3, with 11 bases fitting TRBD2. The CDR3 is 15 residues long. CDR1 is SGHTA and CDR2 is FQGNSA in the germline V gene. Based on the CDR3 plus reference TRBV7-2 and TRBJ2-3, the full variable domain is GAGVSQSPSNKVTEKGKDVELRCDPISGHTALYWYRQSLGQGLEFLIYFQGNSAPDKSGLPSDRFSAERTGGSVSTLTIQRTQQEDSAVYLCASRLAGGPSDTQYFGPGTRLTVL.

V and J are TRBV5-1 and TRBJ1-1; no firm D call. This CDR3 region has 15 residues. Deletions cut 4 bases from V and 6 bases from J, with 19 bases between. Germline CDR1 reads SGHRS; CDR2 reads YFSETQ. In nucleotides, the CDR3 is TGCGCCAGCAGCCCGGGCGGGTCACACGTCTCTGAAGCTTTCTTT. Its protein product is CASSPGGSHVSEAFF.

This rearrangement joins TRBV9 to TRBJ2-5; TRBD2 matches at 8 bases. Germline-derived CDR1 and CDR2 are SGDLS and YYNGEE. V gave up 2 bases and J gave up 5 bases; unmatched junction bases: 8. The CDR3 has 15 residues. The CDR3 nucleotides read TGTGCCAGCAGCGTCGGCGGGGGGTCCGGGGAGACCCAGTACTTC. This gives the protein CASSVGGGSGETQYF.

This clone turned up a few times. The chain combines TRBV5-6 with TRBJ2-5, with 7 bases matching TRBD1. CDR1 is SGHDT and CDR2 is YYEEEE in the germline V gene. The junction had 9 bases not matched to a gene; V was cut back by 4 bases and J by 0 bases. The CDR3 is 16 amino acids. CDR3 DNA sequence: TGTGCCAGCAGCCCCAACCTGGGACAGCACCAAGAGACCCAGTACTTC. Amino acids: CASSPNLGQHQETQYF.

This clone was picked up a small number of times. The V and J genes are TRBV2 and TRBJ1-2; D is unresolved. Germline lookup yields CDR1 SNHLY and CDR2 FYNNEI. The germline V and J ends were trimmed by 7 bases and 3 bases, with 12 bases remaining between them. The CDR3 runs 13 residues. The CDR3 spells CASTYRGDYGYTF. CDR3 DNA: TGTGCCAGCACCTATCGGGGAGACTATGGCTACACCTTC. The variable domain in full, completed from reference TRBV2 and TRBJ1-2, reads EPEVTQTPSHQVTQMGQEVILRCVPISNHLYFYWYRQILGQKVEFLVSFYNNEISEKSEIFDDQFSVERPDGSNFTLKIRSTKLEDSAMYFCASTYRGDYGYTFGSGTRLTVV.